This T cell receptor (beta chain) was retrieved from a study of T cell changes during pregnancy in multiple sclerosis. Produced via immunoSEQ multiplex PCR; TCRdb's table is partial and in-frame only. The data show about 57,000 clones, under 95% seen once. The sample holds one count of this clone. The ends were cut back, 7 bases at V and 1 base at J, with 10 bases in the middle. Germline V gene sequence: CDR1 SEHNR, CDR2 FQNEAQ (reference sequence). The CDR3 totals 13 residues. The TCR comes from a female donor with multiple sclerosis, enrolled in a pregnancy study. The source was CD4+ T cells from peripheral blood mononuclear cells, collected in the second trimester of pregnancy. V gene TRBV7-9 combines with J gene TRBJ1-1, with D perhaps matching TRBD1 (5 bases). The CDR3 DNA follows: TGTGCCAGCACCTACGGGGGGAACACTGAAGCTTTCTTT. It yields the protein CASTYGGNTEAFF.